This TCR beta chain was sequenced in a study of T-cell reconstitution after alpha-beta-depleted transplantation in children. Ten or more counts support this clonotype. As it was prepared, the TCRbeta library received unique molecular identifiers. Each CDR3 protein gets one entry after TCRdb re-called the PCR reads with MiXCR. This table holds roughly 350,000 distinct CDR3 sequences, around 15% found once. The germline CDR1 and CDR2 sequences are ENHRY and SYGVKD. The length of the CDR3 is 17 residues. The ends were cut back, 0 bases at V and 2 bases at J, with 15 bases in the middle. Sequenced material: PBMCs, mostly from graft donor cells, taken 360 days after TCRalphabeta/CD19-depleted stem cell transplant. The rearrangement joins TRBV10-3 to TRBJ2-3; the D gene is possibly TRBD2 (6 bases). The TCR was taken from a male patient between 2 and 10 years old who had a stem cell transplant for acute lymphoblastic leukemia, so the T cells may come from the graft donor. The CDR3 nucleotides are TGTGCCATCAGTGAGTCGTATGGAGGGCTAGTCACAGATACGCAGTATTTT. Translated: CAISESYGGLVTDTQYF.